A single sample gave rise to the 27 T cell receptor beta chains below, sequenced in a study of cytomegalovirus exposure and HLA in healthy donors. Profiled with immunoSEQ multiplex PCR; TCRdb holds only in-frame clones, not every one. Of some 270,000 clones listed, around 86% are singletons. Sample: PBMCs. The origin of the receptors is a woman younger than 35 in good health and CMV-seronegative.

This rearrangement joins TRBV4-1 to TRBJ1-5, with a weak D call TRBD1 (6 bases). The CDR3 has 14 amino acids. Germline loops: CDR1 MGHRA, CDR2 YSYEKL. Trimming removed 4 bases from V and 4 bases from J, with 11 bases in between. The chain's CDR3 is CASSLGQPNQPQHF. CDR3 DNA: TGCGCCAGCAGCCTCGGACAGCCTAATCAGCCCCAGCATTTT.

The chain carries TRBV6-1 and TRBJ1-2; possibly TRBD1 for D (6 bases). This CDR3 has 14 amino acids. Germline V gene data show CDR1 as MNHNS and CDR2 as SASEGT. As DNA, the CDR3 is TGTGTCACCGCTACTGGGGGCGCTGGGTATGGCTACACCTTC. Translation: CVTATGGAGYGYTF.

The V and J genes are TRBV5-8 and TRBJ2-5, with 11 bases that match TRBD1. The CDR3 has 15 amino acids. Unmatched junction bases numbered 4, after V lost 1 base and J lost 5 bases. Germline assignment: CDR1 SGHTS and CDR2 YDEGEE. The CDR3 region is CASSLRTGGSETQYF. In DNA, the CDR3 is TGTGCCAGCAGCTTGCGGACAGGGGGCTCGGAGACCCAGTACTTC.

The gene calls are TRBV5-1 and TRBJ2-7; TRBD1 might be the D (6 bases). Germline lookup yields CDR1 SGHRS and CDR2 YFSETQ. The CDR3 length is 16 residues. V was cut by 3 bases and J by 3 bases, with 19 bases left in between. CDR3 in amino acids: CASSSTLDRLDYEQYF. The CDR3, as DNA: TGCGCCAGCAGCTCGACGCTCGACAGGCTCGACTACGAGCAGTACTTC.

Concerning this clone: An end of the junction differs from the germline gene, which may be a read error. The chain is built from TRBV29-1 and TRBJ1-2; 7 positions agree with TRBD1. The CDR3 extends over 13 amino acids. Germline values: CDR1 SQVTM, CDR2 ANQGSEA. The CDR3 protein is CSVEGGLDYGYTF. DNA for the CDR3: TGCAGCGTGGAAGGGGGCTTGGACTATGGCTACACCTTC. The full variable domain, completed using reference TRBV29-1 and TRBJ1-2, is SAVISQKPSRDICQRGTSLTIQCQVDSQVTMMFWYRQQPGQSLTLIATANQGSEATYESGFVIDKFPISRPNLTFSTLTVSNMSPEDSSIYLCSVEGGLDYGYTFGSGTRLTVV.

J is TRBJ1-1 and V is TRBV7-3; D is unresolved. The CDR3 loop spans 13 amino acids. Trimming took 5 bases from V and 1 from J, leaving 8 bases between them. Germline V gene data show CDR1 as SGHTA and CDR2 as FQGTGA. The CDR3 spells CASSISGNTEAFF. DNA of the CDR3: TGTGCCAGCAGCATCAGTGGGAACACTGAAGCTTTCTTT.

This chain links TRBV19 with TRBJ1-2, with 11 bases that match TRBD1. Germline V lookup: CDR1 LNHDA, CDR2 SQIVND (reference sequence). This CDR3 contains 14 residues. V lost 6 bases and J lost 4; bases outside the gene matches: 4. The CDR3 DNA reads TGTGCCAGTAGATATGGGACAGGGGGCTATGGCTACACCTTC. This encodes CASRYGTGGYGYTF.

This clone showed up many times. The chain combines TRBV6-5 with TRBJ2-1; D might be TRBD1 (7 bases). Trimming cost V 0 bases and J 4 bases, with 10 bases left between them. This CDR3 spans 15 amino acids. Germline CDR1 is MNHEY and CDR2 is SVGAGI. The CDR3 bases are TGTGCCAGCAGTTACTCGCGGGACAGTTACAATGAGCAGTTCTTC. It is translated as CASSYSRDSYNEQFF.

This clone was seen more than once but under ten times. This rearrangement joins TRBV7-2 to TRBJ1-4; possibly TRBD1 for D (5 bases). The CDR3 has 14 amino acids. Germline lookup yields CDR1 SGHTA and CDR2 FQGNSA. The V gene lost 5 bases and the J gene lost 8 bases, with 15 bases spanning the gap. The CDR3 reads CASSPRRGDEKLFF. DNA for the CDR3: TGTGCCAGCAGCCCCAGGAGGGGCGACGAAAAACTGTTTTTT.

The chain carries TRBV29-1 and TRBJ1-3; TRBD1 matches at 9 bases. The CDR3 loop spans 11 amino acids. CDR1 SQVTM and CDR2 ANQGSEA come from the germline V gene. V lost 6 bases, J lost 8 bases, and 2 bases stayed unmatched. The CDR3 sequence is CSVGTGYTIYF. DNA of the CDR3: TGCAGCGTCGGGACAGGGTACACCATATATTTT. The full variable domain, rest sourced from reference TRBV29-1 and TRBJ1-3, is SAVISQKPSRDICQRGTSLTIQCQVDSQVTMMFWYRQQPGQSLTLIATANQGSEATYESGFVIDKFPISRPNLTFSTLTVSNMSPEDSSIYLCSVGTGYTIYFGEGSWLTVV.

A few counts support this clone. CDR3 amino acids: CASSPLQQGLSYEQYF. The DNA for the CDR3 is TGCGCCAGCAGCCCGTTGCAACAGGGCCTCTCCTACGAGCAGTACTTC. This chain joins TRBV5-1 and TRBJ2-7; perhaps TRBD1 as D (6 bases). Trimming stripped 4 bases from V and 0 bases from J, with 17 bases between. The CDR3 contains 16 residues. Per germline, CDR1 SGHRS and CDR2 YFSETQ.

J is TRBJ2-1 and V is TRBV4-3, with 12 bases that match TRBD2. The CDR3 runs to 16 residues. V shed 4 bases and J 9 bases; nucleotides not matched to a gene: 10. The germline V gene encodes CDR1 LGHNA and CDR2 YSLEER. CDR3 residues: CASSLGSSGGAIEQFF. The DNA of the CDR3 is TGCGCCAGCAGCCTCGGGTCTAGCGGGGGGGCCATTGAGCAGTTCTTC.

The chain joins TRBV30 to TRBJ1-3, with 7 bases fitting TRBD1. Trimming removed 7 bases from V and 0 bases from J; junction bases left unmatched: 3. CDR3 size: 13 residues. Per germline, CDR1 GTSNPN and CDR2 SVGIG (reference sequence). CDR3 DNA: TGTGCCTTAGGACAGGACTCTGGAAACACCATATATTTT. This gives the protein CALGQDSGNTIYF.

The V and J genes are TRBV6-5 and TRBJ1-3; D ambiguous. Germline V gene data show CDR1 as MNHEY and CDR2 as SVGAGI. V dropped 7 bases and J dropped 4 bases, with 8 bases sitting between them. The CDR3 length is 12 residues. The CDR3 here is CASIGSGNTIYF. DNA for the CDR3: TGTGCCAGCATCGGGTCCGGAAACACCATATATTTT.

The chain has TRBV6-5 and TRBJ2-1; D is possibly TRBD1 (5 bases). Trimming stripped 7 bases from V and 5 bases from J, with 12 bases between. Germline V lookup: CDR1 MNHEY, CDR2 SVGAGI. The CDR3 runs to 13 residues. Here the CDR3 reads CASTWTPNNEQFF. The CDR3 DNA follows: TGTGCCAGCACCTGGACACCAAACAATGAGCAGTTCTTC.

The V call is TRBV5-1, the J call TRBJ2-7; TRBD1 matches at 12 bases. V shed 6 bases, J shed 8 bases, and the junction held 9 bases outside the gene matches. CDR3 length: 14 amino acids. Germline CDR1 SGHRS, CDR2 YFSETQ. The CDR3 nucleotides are TGCGCCAGCACCGAATCGGGACAGGGGGCGAAGCAGTACTTC. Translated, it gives CASTESGQGAKQYF.

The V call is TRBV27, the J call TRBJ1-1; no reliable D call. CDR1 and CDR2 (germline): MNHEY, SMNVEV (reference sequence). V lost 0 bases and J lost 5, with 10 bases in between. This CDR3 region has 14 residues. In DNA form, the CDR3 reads TGTGCCAGCAGTTTATCGGTGCTAACGACTGAAGCTTTCTTT. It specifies CASSLSVLTTEAFF.

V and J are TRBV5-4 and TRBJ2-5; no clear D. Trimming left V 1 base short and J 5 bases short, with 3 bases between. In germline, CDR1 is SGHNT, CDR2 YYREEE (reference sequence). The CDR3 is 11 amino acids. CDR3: CASSLYETQYF. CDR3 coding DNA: TGTGCCAGCAGCTTGTATGAGACCCAGTACTTC.

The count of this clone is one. In DNA, the CDR3 is TGTGCCAGCAGCCAAGAAGAGGGGGGGTACAATGAGCAGTTCTTC. This codes for CASSQEEGGYNEQFF. This chain joins TRBV4-2 and TRBJ2-1, with D possibly TRBD2 on 7 matching bases. This CDR3 has 15 amino acids. The V and J ends lost 0 bases and 4 bases respectively, with 10 bases between them. Germline loops: CDR1 LGHNA, CDR2 YNFKEQ.

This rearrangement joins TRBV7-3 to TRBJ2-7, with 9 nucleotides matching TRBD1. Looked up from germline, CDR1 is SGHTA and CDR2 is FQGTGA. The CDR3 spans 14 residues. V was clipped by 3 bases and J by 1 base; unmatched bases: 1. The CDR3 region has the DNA TGTGCCAGCAGCTTCGGGACAGGGTCCTACGAGCAGTACTTC. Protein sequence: CASSFGTGSYEQYF.

The DNA for the CDR3 is TGTGCCAGCAGTGAACGGGTCCGGGATTCACCCCTCCACTTT. It is translated as CASSERVRDSPLHF. The V gene is TRBV6-1, the J gene TRBJ1-6; D is uncertain. Trimming cost V 2 bases and J 8 bases, with 10 bases left between them. This CDR3 spans 14 amino acids. From germline, CDR1 is MNHNS and CDR2 SASEGT.

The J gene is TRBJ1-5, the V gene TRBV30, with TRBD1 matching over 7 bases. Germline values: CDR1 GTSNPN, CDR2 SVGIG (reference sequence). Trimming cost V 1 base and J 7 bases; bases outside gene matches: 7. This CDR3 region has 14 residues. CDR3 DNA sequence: TGTGCCTGGAGTGGGGGTACAGGGGAACAGCCCCAGCATTTT. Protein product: CAWSGGTGEQPQHF.

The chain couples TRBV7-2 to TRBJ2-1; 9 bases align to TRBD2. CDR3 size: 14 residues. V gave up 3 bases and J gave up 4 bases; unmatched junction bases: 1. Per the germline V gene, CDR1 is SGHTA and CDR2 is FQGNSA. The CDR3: CASSFGLAYNEQFF. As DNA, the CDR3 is TGTGCCAGCAGCTTCGGACTAGCGTACAATGAGCAGTTCTTC.

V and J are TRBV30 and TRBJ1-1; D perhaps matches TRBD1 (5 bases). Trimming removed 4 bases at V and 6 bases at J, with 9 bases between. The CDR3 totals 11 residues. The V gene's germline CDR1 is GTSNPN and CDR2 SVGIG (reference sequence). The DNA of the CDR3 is TGTGCCTGGACGGGGGAGGCTGAAGCTTTCTTT. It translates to CAWTGEAEAFF.

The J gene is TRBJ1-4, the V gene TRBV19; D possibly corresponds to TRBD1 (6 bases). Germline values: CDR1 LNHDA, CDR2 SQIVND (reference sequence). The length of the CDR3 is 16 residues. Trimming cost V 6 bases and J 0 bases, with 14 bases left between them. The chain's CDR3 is CASSPWGQATNEKLFF. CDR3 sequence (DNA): TGTGCCAGTAGCCCATGGGGGCAGGCAACTAATGAAAAACTGTTTTTT.

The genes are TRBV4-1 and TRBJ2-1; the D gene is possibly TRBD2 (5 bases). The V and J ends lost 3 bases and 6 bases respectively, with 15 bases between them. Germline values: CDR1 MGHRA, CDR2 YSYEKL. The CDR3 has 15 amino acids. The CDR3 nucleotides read TGCGCCAGCAGCCAGTTACGGGGATCGAGCAATGAGCAGTTCTTC. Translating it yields CASSQLRGSSNEQFF.

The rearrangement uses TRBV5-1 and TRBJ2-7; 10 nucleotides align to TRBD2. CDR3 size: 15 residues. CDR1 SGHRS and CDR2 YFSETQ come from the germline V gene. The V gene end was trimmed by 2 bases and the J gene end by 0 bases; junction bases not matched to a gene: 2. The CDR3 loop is CASSFTSGNSYEQYF. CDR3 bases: TGCGCCAGCAGCTTCACTAGCGGGAACTCCTACGAGCAGTACTTC.